This T cell receptor beta chain was observed in a study of T cells expressing NK-cell markers. Study as a whole: Repertoires of TCR beta were obtained from T cells sorted as CD3+CD56+NKG2C+, CD3+CD56+NKG2C- and CD3+CD56-NKG2C+. Seven of the eight sequenced donors were classified as HCMV-seropositive, and one was classified as seronegative.

TCRdb re-called the 5' RACE reads and shows each CDR3 protein once, DNA omitted. The listing records approximately 150,000 distinct CDR3 sequences. About this clonotype: Its antigen is currently unknown.

Whole-study results and caveats: Also leading the CD3+CD56-NKG2C+ fraction in several donors were these clonotypes.

CDR3 size: 16 residues. Germline loops: CDR1 SGHDN, CDR2 FVKESK. This sequence joins TRBV14 and TRBJ2-1; TCRdb selects TRBD2, and the lack of DNA leaves this call unchecked. This sequence was found in a man between 18 and 29 years old in good health. The specimen was blood T cells: a sorted CD56 or NKG2C T cell subset, CD4+ or CD8+ T cells, or bulk PBMC T cells (not recorded which). CDR3 region: CASSPTWGAHQDEQFF.